This passage covers 30 T cell receptor beta chains from one sample sequenced in a study of graft-versus-host responses after intestinal transplantation. Their target antigens are unknown. Clones were sequenced by immunoSEQ multiplex PCR, and TCRdb holds only the in-frame ones, with some missing. Of roughly 99,000 clones in the sample, around 93% are singletons; the top ten hold around 0.07%. Source: unstimulated CD8+ T cells sorted from spleen or lymph node cells, taken before transplant. The origin of the receptors is a human donor who was the organ donor for an intestinal transplant.

About this clone: Additional DNA sequences in this sample encode the identical CDR3. The chain is built from TRBV7-2 and TRBJ2-7; 7 nucleotides align to TRBD2. The CDR3 is made up of 15 amino acids. Germline V lookup: CDR1 SGHTA, CDR2 FQGNSA. Losses at the gene ends were 1 base for V and 7 bases for J; bases not matched to a gene: 10. CDR3 sequence reads: CASSLEAGVLGEQYF. In nucleotides, the CDR3 is TGTGCCAGCAGCTTAGAGGCGGGGGTACTCGGAGAGCAGTACTTC.

The chain employs TRBV11-3 and TRBJ2-1; a possible D gene is TRBD2 (6 bases). Germline values: CDR1 SGHNT, CDR2 YENEEA. The CDR3 sequence is 19 residues long. Between the trimmed V and J ends, which lost 2 bases and 8 bases, there was a span of 28 bases. The CDR3 loop reads CASSLWFGPMPTRGHEQFF. In nucleotides, the CDR3 is TGTGCCAGCAGCTTATGGTTCGGTCCCATGCCCACGCGGGGACATGAGCAGTTCTTC.

J is TRBJ2-1 and V is TRBV27; 7 bases agree with TRBD1. V gave up 5 bases and J gave up 3 bases; unmatched junction bases: 7. Germline lookup yields CDR1 MNHEY and CDR2 SMNVEV (reference sequence). The CDR3 loop spans 15 amino acids. For the CDR3, the DNA is TGTGCCAGCAGTCACGACAGGGCGGTCTACAATGAGCAGTTCTTC. Translating it yields CASSHDRAVYNEQFF.

This chain joins TRBV2 and TRBJ2-1; 8 bases are shared with TRBD2. This CDR3 region has 15 residues. The V gene end was trimmed by 2 bases and the J gene end by 10 bases; junction bases not matched to a gene: 10. Germline V gives CDR1 SNHLY, CDR2 FYNNEI. CDR3 nucleotide sequence: TGTGCCAGCAGTGAACTGACTAGCGCGTACGGGGAGCAGTTCTTC. Translation: CASSELTSAYGEQFF.

The chain has TRBV28 and TRBJ2-5; the match to TRBD2 covers 13 bases. There are 15 residues in the CDR3. Losses at the gene ends were 4 bases for V and 4 bases for J; bases not matched to a gene: 3. Germline V gives CDR1 MDHEN, CDR2 SYDVKM. This CDR3 is CASSSRTSGRETQYF. CDR3 bases: TGTGCCAGCAGTTCGAGGACTAGCGGGAGAGAGACCCAGTACTTC.

The V and J genes are TRBV28 and TRBJ2-7; tentative D call: TRBD2 (6 bases). CDR3 length: 12 amino acids. The germline gives CDR1 MDHEN, CDR2 SYDVKM. Trimming removed 2 bases from V and 5 bases from J, with 7 bases in between. DNA of the CDR3: TGTGCCAGCAGTTTACGGGGGAACGAGCAGTACTTC. Translated: CASSLRGNEQYF.

The chain joins TRBV9 to TRBJ2-3; 10 bases fit TRBD2. The CDR3 spans 18 residues. With V trimmed by 0 bases and J by 4 bases, 11 bases remained unmatched. Germline-derived CDR1 and CDR2 are SGDLS and YYNGEE. DNA of the CDR3: TGTGCCAGCAGCGTAGAGGCCCCCCTAGCGGGAGAGGCAGATACGCAGTATTTT. Translating it yields CASSVEAPLAGEADTQYF.

This sequence joins TRBV29-1 and TRBJ1-2; D ambiguous. Germline-derived CDR1 and CDR2 are SQVTM and ANQGSEA. CDR3 length equals 13 residues. V was cut by 5 bases and J by 5 bases, with 15 bases left in between. As DNA, the CDR3 is TGCAGCGTTAGTACTATGAGGTATTATGGCTACACCTTC. It codes for CSVSTMRYYGYTF.

The chain recombines TRBV13 with TRBJ2-5; TRBD1 aligns across 11 bases. V trimming: 5 bases; J trimming: 5 bases; junction bases outside the gene matches: 7. The length of the CDR3 is 15 residues. Germline V lookup: CDR1 PRHDT, CDR2 FYEKMQ (reference sequence). This CDR3 reads CASSNGQGAGETQYF. Written as DNA, the CDR3 is TGTGCCAGCAGCAACGGACAGGGGGCGGGGGAGACCCAGTACTTC.

V is TRBV6-5 and J is TRBJ2-2, with D possibly TRBD2 on 6 matching bases. Germline-derived CDR1 and CDR2 are MNHEY and SVGAGI. The CDR3 is made up of 15 amino acids. V was trimmed by 6 bases and J by 7 bases, leaving 18 bases between them. CDR3 sequence reads: CASSQTGGSGGELFF. The CDR3 DNA sequence: TGTGCCAGCAGCCAAACCGGGGGATCCGGCGGGGAGCTGTTTTTT.

The chain employs TRBV7-9 and TRBJ2-3; D remains unclear. The CDR3 covers 13 residues. V was clipped by 5 bases and J by 2 bases, with 8 bases between them. Germline assignment: CDR1 SEHNR and CDR2 FQNEAQ (reference sequence). The CDR3 region is CASSRENTDTQYF. The CDR3 DNA reads TGTGCCAGCAGCCGCGAGAACACAGATACGCAGTATTTT.

The V call is TRBV7-9, the J call TRBJ2-3; 7 bases fit TRBD1. The CDR3 length is 13 residues. J gave up 2 bases and V 7 bases, and 3 bases lay outside the gene matches. Germline V lookup: CDR1 SEHNR, CDR2 FQNEAQ (reference sequence). CDR3 nucleotides: TGTGCCAGCACGGGACAGACCACAGATACGCAGTATTTT. It translates to CASTGQTTDTQYF.

The chain uses TRBV9 and TRBJ2-7; 14 bases map to TRBD2. CDR1 is SGDLS and CDR2 is YYNGEE in the germline V gene. The CDR3 is 15 amino acids. V lost 3 bases and J lost 3; bases outside the gene matches: 2. The CDR3 sequence: CASSAGTSGSYEQYF. CDR3 DNA sequence: TGTGCCAGCAGCGCCGGGACTAGCGGGAGCTACGAGCAGTACTTC.

This clone was seen once. The chain recombines TRBV2 with TRBJ1-1; no reliable D call. The CDR3 is 13 residues long. Germline CDR1 is SNHLY and CDR2 is FYNNEI. V was pared by 4 bases and J by 1 base, with 7 bases between. CDR3 loop: CASSAGENTEAFF. In nucleotides, the CDR3 is TGTGCCAGCAGTGCCGGTGAGAACACTGAAGCTTTCTTT.

V gene TRBV18 combines with J gene TRBJ1-1, with TRBD1 identical over 8 bases. Per the germline V gene, CDR1 is KGHSH and CDR2 is LQKENI. The CDR3 loop spans 15 amino acids. V was clipped by 4 bases and J by 1 base; unmatched bases: 5. DNA for the CDR3: TGTGCCAGCTCACTCTGGACAGGGACGAACACTGAAGCTTTCTTT. It specifies CASSLWTGTNTEAFF.

The CDR3 region is CASSSPLTAQETQYF. As DNA, the CDR3 is TGCGCCAGCAGCTCACCCTTGACAGCTCAAGAGACCCAGTACTTC. The gene calls are TRBV5-1 and TRBJ2-5; possible D gene TRBD1, 5 bases. The germline CDR1 and CDR2 sequences are SGHRS and YFSETQ. This CDR3 is built from 15 residues. The germline V and J ends were trimmed by 3 bases and 2 bases, with 14 bases remaining between them.

The chain recombines TRBV27 with TRBJ2-2, with D tentatively TRBD1 (6 bases). CDR3 length: 15 amino acids. The V end was cut by 1 base, the J end by 5 bases, with 11 bases between. Looked up from germline, CDR1 is MNHEY and CDR2 is SMNVEV (reference sequence). CDR3 nucleotide sequence: TGTGCCAGCAGTTTATACAGGGCTCGGACCGGGGAGCTGTTTTTT. Protein: CASSLYRARTGELFF.

This sequence joins TRBV7-9 and TRBJ2-1, with 9 bases aligning to TRBD2. The CDR3 length is 18 residues. V lost 5 bases and J lost 0; bases outside the gene matches: 11. CDR1 and CDR2 from the germline V gene are SEHNR and FQNEAQ (reference sequence). Here the CDR3 reads CASSPLTSGLPSYNEQFF. The CDR3 DNA reads as TGTGCCAGCAGCCCCTTGACTAGCGGACTACCCTCCTACAATGAGCAGTTCTTC.

The rearrangement uses TRBV7-8 and TRBJ2-2; 8 bases agree with TRBD2. The CDR3 spans 16 residues. CDR1 and CDR2 from the germline V gene are SGHVS and FQNEAQ. Trimming removed 3 bases from V and 3 bases from J; junction bases left unmatched: 6. CDR3 DNA: TGTGCCAGCAGCTTTATGAGCGGGGGTTACACCGGGGAGCTGTTTTTT. Translated, it gives CASSFMSGGYTGELFF.

The chain recombines TRBV10-1 with TRBJ1-1; D is unresolved. The CDR3 is 12 amino acids. V lost 3 bases and J 6 bases, leaving 8 bases between the germline ends. Germline-derived CDR1 and CDR2 are WNHNN and SYGVQD (reference sequence). The CDR3 is CASSEGGPEAFF. CDR3 in DNA: TGCGCCAGCAGTGAAGGAGGCCCTGAAGCTTTCTTT.

The chain couples TRBV2 to TRBJ2-5; 9 positions agree with TRBD2. The CDR3 length is 16 residues. The trim removed 1 base at V and 5 bases at J, leaving 8 bases unmatched. Germline V gene data show CDR1 as SNHLY and CDR2 as FYNNEI. The CDR3, as DNA: TGTGCCAGCAGTGAAGGTCGCGGGGGGGCCTCGGAGACCCAGTACTTC. As protein: CASSEGRGGASETQYF.

This sequence joins TRBV19 and TRBJ1-1; no clear D gene. V lost 4 bases to trimming and J lost 3 bases, with 12 bases between them. The CDR3 length is 14 residues. CDR1 is LNHDA, CDR2 SQIVND, per germline (reference sequence). This CDR3 reads CASSTLWGDTEAFF. In DNA form, the CDR3 reads TGTGCCAGTAGTACCTTGTGGGGAGACACTGAAGCTTTCTTT.

V is TRBV2 and J is TRBJ2-5; the match to TRBD2 covers 8 bases. The length of the CDR3 is 17 residues. V lost 7 bases to trimming and J lost 2 bases; unmatched junction nucleotides: 15. The germline gives CDR1 SNHLY, CDR2 FYNNEI. This CDR3 reads CASTEGRASGPQETQYF. The CDR3 nucleotides read TGTGCCAGCACCGAAGGTAGGGCTAGCGGGCCTCAAGAGACCCAGTACTTC. Supplemented by reference TRBV2 and TRBJ2-5, the full variable domain reads EPEVTQTPSHQVTQMGQEVILRCVPISNHLYFYWYRQILGQKVEFLVSFYNNEISEKSEIFDDQFSVERPDGSNFTLKIRSTKLEDSAMYFCASTEGRASGPQETQYFGPGTRLLVL.

The DNA of the CDR3 is TGTGCCAGCAGCTTGGGCGGGAGGTTCTACGAGCAGTACTTC. Translation gives CASSLGGRFYEQYF. The rearrangement uses TRBV11-2 and TRBJ2-7; 8 bases line up with TRBD2. Germline lookup yields CDR1 SGHAT and CDR2 FQNNGV. Trimming removed 3 bases from V and 3 bases from J; junction bases left unmatched: 4. CDR3 length: 14 residues.

This rearrangement joins TRBV5-6 to TRBJ1-3; weak D call: TRBD1 (6 bases). The CDR3 runs 14 residues. Germline V gives CDR1 SGHDT, CDR2 YYEEEE. Trimming left V 4 bases short and J 4 bases short, with 12 bases between. The CDR3 nucleotides read TGTGCCAGCAGCCCAGACAGGAGGGGAAACACCATATATTTT. It codes for CASSPDRRGNTIYF.

As DNA, the CDR3 is TGCGCCAGCAGCTTGAGGACAGTCTTCCCTAACTATGGCTACACCTTC. This encodes CASSLRTVFPNYGYTF. The chain couples TRBV5-1 to TRBJ1-2; D perhaps matches TRBD1 (6 bases). Trimming stripped 1 base from V and 0 bases from J, with 13 bases between. The V gene's germline CDR1 is SGHRS and CDR2 YFSETQ. The CDR3 runs 16 residues.

The chain joins TRBV6-6 to TRBJ2-5; 9 positions match TRBD2. Looked up from germline, CDR1 is MNHNY and CDR2 is SVGAGI (reference sequence). The CDR3 is 15 residues long. Trimming took 2 bases from V and 7 from J; bases not matched to a gene: 8. The CDR3 loop reads CASSYVRREGGTQYF. The CDR3 coding sequence is TGTGCCAGCAGTTACGTAAGGCGGGAGGGCGGGACCCAGTACTTC.

This chain connects TRBV5-6 to TRBJ1-5; D is unresolved. This CDR3 is 13 amino acids long. Between the trimmed V and J ends, which lost 0 bases and 5 bases, there was a span of 6 bases. The germline CDR1 and CDR2 sequences are SGHDT and YYEEEE. CDR3 nucleotides: TGTGCCAGCAGCTTGGGGAGCTATCAGCCCCAGCATTTT. It codes for CASSLGSYQPQHF.

The J gene is TRBJ2-1, the V gene TRBV7-3; no clear D gene. V was trimmed by 2 bases and J by 5 bases, leaving 7 bases between them. The germline V gene encodes CDR1 SGHTA and CDR2 FQGTGA. The CDR3 covers 13 residues. CDR3 amino acids: CASSLARDNEQFF. CDR3 in DNA: TGTGCCAGCAGCTTAGCACGAGACAATGAGCAGTTCTTC.

This sequence joins TRBV2 and TRBJ2-1, with 14 positions matching TRBD2. CDR3 length: 21 amino acids. CDR1 is SNHLY, CDR2 FYNNEI, per germline. V shed 4 bases and J 3 bases; nucleotides not matched to a gene: 17. The CDR3 here is CASSVTPGLAGELRFYNEQFF. The DNA of the CDR3 is TGTGCCAGCAGTGTGACGCCGGGACTAGCGGGAGAACTTCGATTCTACAATGAGCAGTTCTTC.